What follows describes a single TCR beta chain. The target antigen is unknown. Generated by immunoSEQ multiplex PCR, the TCRdb table keeps only in-frame clones and is missing some. Of fewer than 55,000 clones listed, 89% are singletons. V was pared by 2 bases and J by 6 bases, with 3 bases of the junction left unmatched. The CDR3 has 13 amino acids. Germline V gene data show CDR1 as GTSNPN and CDR2 as SVGIG (reference sequence). This sample was included in a study of CD4+ T cells in melanoma. Study-level findings and limits: Reportedly, melanoma neoantigen-specific CD4+ T cells showed varied differentiation states. A reported correlation linked neoantigen-specific CD4+ T cells to CD8+, macrophage and B cell function.

The genes are TRBV30 and TRBJ1-2, with 10 bases lining up with TRBD1. The source is a human donor with melanoma. Specimen: peripheral blood. DNA for the CDR3: TGTGCCTGGAGTCGACAGGGGGCCCATGGCTACACCTTC. Residues: CAWSRQGAHGYTF.